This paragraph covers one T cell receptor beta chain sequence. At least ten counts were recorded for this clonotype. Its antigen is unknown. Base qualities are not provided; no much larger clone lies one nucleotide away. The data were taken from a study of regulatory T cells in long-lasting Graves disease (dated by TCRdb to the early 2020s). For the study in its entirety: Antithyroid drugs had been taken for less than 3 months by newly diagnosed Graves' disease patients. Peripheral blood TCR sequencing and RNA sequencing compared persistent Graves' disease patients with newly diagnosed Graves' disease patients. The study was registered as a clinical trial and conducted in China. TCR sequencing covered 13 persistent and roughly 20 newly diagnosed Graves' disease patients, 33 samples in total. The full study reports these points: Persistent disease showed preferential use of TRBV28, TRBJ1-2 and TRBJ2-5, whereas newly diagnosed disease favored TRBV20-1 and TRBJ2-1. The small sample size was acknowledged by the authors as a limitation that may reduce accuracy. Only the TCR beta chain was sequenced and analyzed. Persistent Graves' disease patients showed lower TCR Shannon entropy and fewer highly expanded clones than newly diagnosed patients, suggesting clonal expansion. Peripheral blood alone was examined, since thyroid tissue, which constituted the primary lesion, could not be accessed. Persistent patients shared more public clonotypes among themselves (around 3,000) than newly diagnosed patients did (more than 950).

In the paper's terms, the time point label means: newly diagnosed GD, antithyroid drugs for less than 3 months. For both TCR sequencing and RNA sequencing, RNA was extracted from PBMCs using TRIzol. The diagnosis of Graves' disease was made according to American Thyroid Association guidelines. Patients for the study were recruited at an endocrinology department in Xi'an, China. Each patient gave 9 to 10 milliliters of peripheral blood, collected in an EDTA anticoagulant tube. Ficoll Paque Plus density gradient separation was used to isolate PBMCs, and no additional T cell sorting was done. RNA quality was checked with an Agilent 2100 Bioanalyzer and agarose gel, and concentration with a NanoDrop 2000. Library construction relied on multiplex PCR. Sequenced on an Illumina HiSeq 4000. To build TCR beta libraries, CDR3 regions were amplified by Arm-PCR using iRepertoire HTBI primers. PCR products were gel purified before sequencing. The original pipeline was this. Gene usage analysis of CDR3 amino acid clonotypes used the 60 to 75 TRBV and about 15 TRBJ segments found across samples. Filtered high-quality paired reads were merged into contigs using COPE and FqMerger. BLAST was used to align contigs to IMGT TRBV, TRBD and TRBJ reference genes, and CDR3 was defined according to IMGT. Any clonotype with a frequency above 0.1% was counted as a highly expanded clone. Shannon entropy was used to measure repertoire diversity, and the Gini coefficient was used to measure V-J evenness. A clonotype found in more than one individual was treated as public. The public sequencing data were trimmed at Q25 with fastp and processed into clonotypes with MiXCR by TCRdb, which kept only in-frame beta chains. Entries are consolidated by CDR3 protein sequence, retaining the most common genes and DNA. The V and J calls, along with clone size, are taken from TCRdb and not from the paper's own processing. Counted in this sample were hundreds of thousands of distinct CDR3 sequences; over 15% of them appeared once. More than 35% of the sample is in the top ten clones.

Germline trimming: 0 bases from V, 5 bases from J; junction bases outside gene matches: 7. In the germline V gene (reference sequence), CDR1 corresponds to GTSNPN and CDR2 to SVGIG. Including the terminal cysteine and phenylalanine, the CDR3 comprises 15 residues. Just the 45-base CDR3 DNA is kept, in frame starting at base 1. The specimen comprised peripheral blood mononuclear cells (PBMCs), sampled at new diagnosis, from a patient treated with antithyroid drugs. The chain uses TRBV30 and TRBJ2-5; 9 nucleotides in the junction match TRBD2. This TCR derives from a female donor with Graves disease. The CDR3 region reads CAWSVVAGVGETQYF. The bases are TGTGCCTGGAGTGTAGTAGCGGGAGTCGGGGAGACCCAGTACTTC.